This record concerns one T cell receptor (beta chain) sequence. Its binding antigen is unknown. The record has no base qualities; no much larger clone is one base away. Trimming leaves V shorter by 5 bases and J shorter by 7 bases, with the junction holding 13 bases beyond the gene matches. Measured from the cysteine to the phenylalanine, the CDR3 is 15 residues long. CDR3 DNA is the only sequence kept; it has 45 bases, read in frame from the first base. CDR1 is given as MNHEY and CDR2 as SMNVEV, both from the germline V gene (reference sequence). The data originate from a study of shared clonotypes between healthy human individuals (dated by TCRdb to 2018 to 2020). Turning to the overall study: The cohort included three men and two women between 18 and 49 years of age. Per donor, leukapheresis produced somewhere between about 0.94 and 8.9 billion PBMCs. To estimate repertoire size and how much clonotypes are shared between individuals, the study performed deep sequencing of blood TCR repertoires from about five healthy adults. Libraries were prepared and TCR repertoires were sequenced by different laboratories using diverse techniques, in order to increase sequencing depth and limit assay-specific biases. For each donor, three plates each were used for CD4 naive and CD4 memory, two plates were used for CD8 naive, and one plate was used for CD8 memory. General findings and caveats noted by the study authors: Across four donors, about 5% of naive CD4, roughly 3.5% of naive CD8, 2.3% of memory CD4, and approximately 0.4% of memory CD8 clonotypes were shared. Naive subsets generally had larger estimated clonotype richness than memory subsets. Rarefaction of sorted-subset datasets indicated incomplete sequencing despite the large sequencing depth. Compared with non-shared clonotypes, clonotypes shared by all four sorted-subset donors had higher generation probabilities. Sampling was restricted to blood, and TCR repertoires in tissue are likely to differ from TCR repertoires in blood. Because the study included only a small number of donors, the genetic and exposure-history diversity represented was limited. Pairwise subsampling led to the expectation that sequencing depth would affect the degree of clonotype sharing among donors.

Using the deep immunoSEQ assay, TCR CDR3 regions were amplified from genomic DNA by multiplex PCR. Genomic DNA extracted from each cell subset was distributed evenly over all wells of several immunoSEQ 96-well plates, and each plate served as one replicate. Each replicate PCR for sorted subsets received about 200 ng genomic DNA, equal to about 30,000 T cell genomes. Purified libraries were measured with a Qubit 3.0 fluorometer, size-checked on a Bioanalyzer 2100, and measured again with the KAPA Library Quantification kit. Each immunoSEQ 96-well plate was sequenced on its own single-read 150-cycle Illumina NextSeq 550 flow cell. For the original study's pipeline: The immunoSEQ output contained only junctional sequences without quality scores, so filtering could not match that applied to full-length reads. To assign V/J genes and CDR3, sequences were annotated against IMGT germline references using PyIR, a Python wrapper for IgBLAST v1.9. Any read was removed if the V/J assignment was weak (E-value above 1e-6), the CDR3 was missing, or the read contained stop codons, out-of-frame junctions, or ambiguous translated residues. A V3J clonotype was defined by an identical inferred V gene, J gene, and CDR3 amino acid sequence. The percentage overlap between two repertoires was calculated by dividing the number of shared unique clonotypes by the size of the smaller repertoire. Repertoire richness was assessed with RTK rarefaction, the Chao1 estimator, and Recon v2.1 estimates of unobserved clonotypes. Generation probabilities for all TCRbeta clonotypes obtained by the gDNA method from four donors were computed using OLGA. TCRdb took this table from immuneACCESS and kept in-frame rearrangements with V and J called. Such tables lack part of the clones; where checked against another copy, unresolved V genes explain under half of the gap, and the rest is unexplained. V and J calls and clone size are copied from that table; D and trimming were computed from the DNA. Counted in this sample were 2 million to 2.5 million clones; about 93% of them appeared once. About 1.8% of the sample comes from the top ten.

CD8 naive samples were obtained by positive selection for CCR7 among CD45RO-negative cells, yielding a CD45RA+CCR7+ population from which TemRA cells were excluded. The donors were healthy, HIV-negative adults who had no recently reported acute infections or vaccinations. Every donor was a Caucasian adult residing in Nashville, Tennessee, USA. Blood was obtained by leukapheresis, after which PBMCs were separated by Ficoll-Histopaque density gradient centrifugation and cryopreserved in liquid nitrogen vapor phase. Analytical flow cytometry was used to check the purity and quantity of each magnetically sorted T cell population. Genomic DNA was isolated from every sorted fraction and measured by UV absorbance on a Nanodrop 2000c.

Sequencing used naive CD8+ T cells from PBMCs. The intended sense of this specimen's cell subset or site label: CD45RA+CCR7+. This receptor was obtained from a man younger than 30 in good health. Some clones in this sample may be carry-over from other donors' samples. The sequence is built from TRBV27 and TRBJ1-2, and TRBD1 matches 7 of the central bases. CDR3 region: CASSTLRQGLGGYTF. The nucleotides read TGTGCCAGCAGTACTCTACGACAGGGATTGGGTGGCTACACCTTC.